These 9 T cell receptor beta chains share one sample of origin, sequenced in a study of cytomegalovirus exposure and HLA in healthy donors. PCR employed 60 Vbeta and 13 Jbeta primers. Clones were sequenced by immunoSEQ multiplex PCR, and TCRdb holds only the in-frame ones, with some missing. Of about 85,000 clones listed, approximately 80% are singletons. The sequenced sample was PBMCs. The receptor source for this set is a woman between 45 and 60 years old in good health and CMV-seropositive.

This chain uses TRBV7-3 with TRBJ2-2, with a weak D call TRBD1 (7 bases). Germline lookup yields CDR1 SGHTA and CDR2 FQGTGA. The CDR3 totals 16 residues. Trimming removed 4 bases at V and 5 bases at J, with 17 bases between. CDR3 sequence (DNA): TGTGCCAGCAGCTCGGTAGGGGGCGCGGGGACCGGGGAGCTGTTTTTT. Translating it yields CASSSVGGAGTGELFF.

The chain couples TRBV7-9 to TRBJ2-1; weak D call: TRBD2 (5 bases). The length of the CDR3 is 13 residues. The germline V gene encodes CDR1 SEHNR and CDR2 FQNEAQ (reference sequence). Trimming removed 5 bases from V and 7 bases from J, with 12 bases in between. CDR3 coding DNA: TGTGCCAGCAGCCAGGCAGCGGCGAATGAGCAGTTCTTC. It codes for CASSQAAANEQFF.

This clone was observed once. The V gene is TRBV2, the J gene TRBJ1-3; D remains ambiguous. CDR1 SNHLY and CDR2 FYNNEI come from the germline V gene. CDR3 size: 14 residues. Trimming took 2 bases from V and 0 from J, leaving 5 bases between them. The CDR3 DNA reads TGTGCCAGCAGTGAACGGGGCTCTGGAAACACCATATATTTT. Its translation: CASSERGSGNTIYF.

CDR3 bases: TGTGCCAGCAGTGAAGCGAGCCCAGGGCGCCGTGGCTACACCTTC. Translated, it gives CASSEASPGRRGYTF. The rearrangement joins TRBV6-1 to TRBJ1-2; D is perhaps TRBD1 (5 bases). The CDR3 totals 15 residues. Germline loops: CDR1 MNHNS, CDR2 SASEGT. The V end was cut by 0 bases, the J end by 7 bases, with 15 bases between.

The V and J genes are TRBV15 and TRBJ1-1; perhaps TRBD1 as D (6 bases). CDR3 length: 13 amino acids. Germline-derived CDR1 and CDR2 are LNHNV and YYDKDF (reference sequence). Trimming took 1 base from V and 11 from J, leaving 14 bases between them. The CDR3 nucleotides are TGTGCCACCAGCAGAGTAGGTCCAGGGGCCGCTTTCTTT. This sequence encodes CATSRVGPGAAFF.

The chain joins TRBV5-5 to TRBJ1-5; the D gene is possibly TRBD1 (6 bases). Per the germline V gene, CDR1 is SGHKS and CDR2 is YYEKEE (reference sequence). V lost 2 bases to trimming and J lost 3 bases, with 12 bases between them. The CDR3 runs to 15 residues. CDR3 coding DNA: TGTGCCAGCAGCTTACAGGGTGTCATCAATCAGCCCCAGCATTTT. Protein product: CASSLQGVINQPQHF.

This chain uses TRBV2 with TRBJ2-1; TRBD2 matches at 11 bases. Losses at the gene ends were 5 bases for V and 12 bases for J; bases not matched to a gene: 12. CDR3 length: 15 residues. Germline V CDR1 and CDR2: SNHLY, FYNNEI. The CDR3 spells CASSTRLAGTMVQFF. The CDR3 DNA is TGTGCCAGCAGTACTCGACTAGCGGGAACAATGGTGCAGTTCTTC.

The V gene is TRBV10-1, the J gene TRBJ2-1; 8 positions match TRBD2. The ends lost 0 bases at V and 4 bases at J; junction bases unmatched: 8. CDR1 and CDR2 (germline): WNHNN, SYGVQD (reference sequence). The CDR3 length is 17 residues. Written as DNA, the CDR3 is TGCGCCAGCAGTGAGTCGATTCCTAGCGGGCCTTACAATGAGCAGTTCTTC. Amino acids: CASSESIPSGPYNEQFF.

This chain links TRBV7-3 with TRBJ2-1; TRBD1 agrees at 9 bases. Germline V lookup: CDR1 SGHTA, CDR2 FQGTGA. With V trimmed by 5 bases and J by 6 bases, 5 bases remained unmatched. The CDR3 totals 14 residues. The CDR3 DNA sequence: TGTGCCAGCAGCCTGGGACAGGGAGGCAATGAGCAGTTCTTC. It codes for CASSLGQGGNEQFF.